This T cell receptor beta chain stems from a study of OX40 agonist ivuxolimab in advanced cancers. Study-level information: Patients took ivuxolimab, an agonistic anti-OX40 (CD134) antibody. Partial responses were achieved by three patients: one hepatocellular carcinoma, two cutaneous melanoma.

This CDR3 has 11 amino acids. V was clipped by 3 bases and J by 6 bases, with 2 bases between them. Germline-derived CDR1 and CDR2 are SEHNR and FQNEAQ (reference sequence). Notes on the study in general: Clonal expansion by week 6 occurred in CD4+ and CD8+ blood T cells (at 0.1 to 3.0 mg/kg).

A remark on this clone: What it recognizes is unknown.

Some clones are missing from TCRdb's copy, which holds only in-frame ones; the method was immunoSEQ multiplex PCR. This sample has 60,000 to 65,000 clones, with roughly nine tenths found just once. The TCR was taken from an adult with an advanced solid tumor such as melanoma, head and neck, liver or kidney cancer. The rearrangement uses TRBV7-9 and TRBJ2-2; no firm D call. Source: CD4+ or CD8+ T cells sorted from blood, taken in a trial of the OX40 agonist ivuxolimab. In nucleotides, the CDR3 is TGTGCCAGCAGCTTCCCCGGGGAGCTGTTTTTT. The encoded protein is CASSFPGELFF.